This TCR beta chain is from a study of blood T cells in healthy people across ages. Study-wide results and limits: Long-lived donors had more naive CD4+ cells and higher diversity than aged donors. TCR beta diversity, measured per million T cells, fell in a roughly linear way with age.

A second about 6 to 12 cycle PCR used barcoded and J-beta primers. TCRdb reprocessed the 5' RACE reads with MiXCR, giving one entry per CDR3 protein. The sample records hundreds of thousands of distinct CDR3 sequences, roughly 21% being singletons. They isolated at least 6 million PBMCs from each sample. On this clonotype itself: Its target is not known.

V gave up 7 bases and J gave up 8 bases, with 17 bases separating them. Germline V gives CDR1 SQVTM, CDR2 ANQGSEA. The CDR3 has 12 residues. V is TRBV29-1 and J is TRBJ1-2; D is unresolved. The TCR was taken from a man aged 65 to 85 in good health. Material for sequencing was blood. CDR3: CSALNAVQGYTF. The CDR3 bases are TGCAGCGCCCTAAACGCGGTTCAAGGCTACACCTTC.